This TCR beta chain was sequenced during a study of blood T cell repertoires in COVID-19. On the study more broadly: Sample material is recorded as cDNA or gDNA derived from T cells, B-cell-depleted T cells, or PBMCs.

Germline V lookup: CDR1 SGHTA, CDR2 FQGTGA. This CDR3 region has 15 residues. The V end lost 0 bases, the J end lost 3 bases, and 12 bases lay between the germline ends. Libraries were prepared by immunoSEQ multiplex PCR; TCRdb keeps only in-frame clonotypes and omits some of them. The table lists some 80,000 clones, about 90% of them singletons. The sequenced sample consisted of peripheral blood. This sequence joins TRBV7-3 and TRBJ2-7; D gene uncertain. This receptor was obtained from a woman in her forties or fifties with active or convalescent COVID-19. CDR3 loop: CASSLTGSILYEQYF. The CDR3 DNA reads as TGTGCCAGCAGCTTAACCGGGTCGATTCTCTACGAGCAGTACTTC.